These T cell receptor beta chains were read from a single sample in a study of T cells after yellow fever vaccination. TCRdb called the 5' RACE reads again in MiXCR, with one record for every CDR3 protein. Of some 550,000 distinct CDR3 sequences listed, over 15% are singletons. Sequenced here: PBMCs, sampled 15 days after the yellow fever booster vaccination. These receptors were obtained from a man aged 25 to 40 who received the YFV17D yellow fever vaccine. Each CDR3 is given with its conserved first and last residue. The order of the fields is clone size, V gene, J gene, D gene, CDR3 DNA, CDR3 protein. D genes are given only for firm matches. Clone sizes are given selectively: once, few, many, or a class where the clone is expanded.

abundance: few; v_gene: TRBV12-3/TRBV12-4; j_gene: TRBJ2-1; d_gene: TRBD2; CDR3nt: TGTGCCAGCAGTAACAGAGCGGGGAACTACAATGAGCAGTTCTTC; CDR3aa: CASSNRAGNYNEQFF
abundance: .; v_gene: TRBV12-1; j_gene: TRBJ2-2; d_gene: .; CDR3nt: TGTGCCAGCAGCTCGAGGACCCCTCCCACCGGGGAGCTGTTTTTT; CDR3aa: CASSSRTPPTGELFF
abundance: .; v_gene: TRBV18; j_gene: TRBJ1-1; d_gene: .; CDR3nt: TGTGCCAGCTCACCACCGCGGGGTGAAGCTTTCTTT; CDR3aa: CASSPPRGEAFF
abundance: few; v_gene: TRBV20-1; j_gene: TRBJ2-3; d_gene: TRBD1; CDR3nt: TGCAGTGCTGTTCCGGGACAGGGGCAAAGAGATACGCAGTATTTT; CDR3aa: CSAVPGQGQRDTQYF
abundance: .; v_gene: TRBV6-1; j_gene: TRBJ2-2; d_gene: .; CDR3nt: TGTGCCAGCAGTGGGGGACCGAGTACAGGAAACACCGGGGAGCTGTTTTTT; CDR3aa: CASSGGPSTGNTGELFF
abundance: .; v_gene: TRBV7-9; j_gene: TRBJ2-1; d_gene: .; CDR3nt: TGTGCCAGCAACCTGGAGGGGGTCGGCAATGAGCAGTTCTTC; CDR3aa: CASNLEGVGNEQFF
abundance: .; v_gene: TRBV7-2; j_gene: TRBJ2-7; d_gene: .; CDR3nt: TGTGCCAGCAGCTTACTATTAGGGGGGCCGGTCGAGCAGTACTTC; CDR3aa: CASSLLLGGPVEQYF
abundance: .; v_gene: TRBV7-2; j_gene: TRBJ2-2; d_gene: .; CDR3nt: TGTGCCAGCAGCTTAGTTAGCCTAGCCAACACCGGGGAGCTGTTTTTT; CDR3aa: CASSLVSLANTGELFF
abundance: many; v_gene: TRBV7-9; j_gene: TRBJ2-3; d_gene: .; CDR3nt: TGTGCCAGCAGCTTATCGCTAGCCACAGATACGCAGTATTTT; CDR3aa: CASSLSLATDTQYF
abundance: .; v_gene: TRBV6-2/TRBV6-3; j_gene: TRBJ2-4; d_gene: .; CDR3nt: TGTGCCAGCAGTCTTCGGCCATTCGCCAAAAACATTCAGTACTTC; CDR3aa: CASSLRPFAKNIQYF
abundance: few; v_gene: TRBV7-8; j_gene: TRBJ1-1; d_gene: TRBD1; CDR3nt: TGTGCCAGCAGCTTAGGGACAGGGGTTACTGAAGCTTTCTTT; CDR3aa: CASSLGTGVTEAFF
abundance: .; v_gene: TRBV29-1; j_gene: TRBJ2-1; d_gene: .; CDR3nt: TGCAGCGTAGCCAGCTTGTACAATGAGCAGTTCTTC; CDR3aa: CSVASLYNEQFF
abundance: .; v_gene: TRBV12-3/TRBV12-4; j_gene: TRBJ2-7; d_gene: .; CDR3nt: TGTGCCAGCAGCCCTAGTGAGGTCGAGCAGTACTTC; CDR3aa: CASSPSEVEQYF
abundance: .; v_gene: TRBV30; j_gene: TRBJ2-7; d_gene: .; CDR3nt: TGTGCCTGGAGATATGATCCAACCTCCTACGAGCAGTACTTC; CDR3aa: CAWRYDPTSYEQYF
abundance: .; v_gene: TRBV28; j_gene: TRBJ2-2; d_gene: TRBD1; CDR3nt: TGTGCCAGCAGTTCGCCCGGCGGACAGGGGGCTGGCACCGGGGAGCTGTTTTTT; CDR3aa: CASSSPGGQGAGTGELFF
abundance: few; v_gene: TRBV11-2; j_gene: TRBJ2-5; d_gene: TRBD1; CDR3nt: TGTGCCAGCAGCCACCGGACAGGGGTTGAGACCCAGTACTTC; CDR3aa: CASSHRTGVETQYF
abundance: few; v_gene: TRBV7-9; j_gene: TRBJ2-7; d_gene: .; CDR3nt: TGTGCCAGCAGCTCTGTTGGGGACTCCTACGAGCAGTACTTC; CDR3aa: CASSSVGDSYEQYF
abundance: few; v_gene: TRBV5-6; j_gene: TRBJ2-7; d_gene: .; CDR3nt: TGTGCCAGCAGCCTAGGCGGGCCACTCTACGAGCAGTACTTC; CDR3aa: CASSLGGPLYEQYF
abundance: few; v_gene: TRBV12-3/TRBV12-4; j_gene: TRBJ1-6; d_gene: .; CDR3nt: TGTGCCAGCAGTCGCCGGGAGACCCTCCACTTT; CDR3aa: CASSRRETLHF
abundance: many; v_gene: TRBV12-3/TRBV12-4; j_gene: TRBJ2-7; d_gene: TRBD2; CDR3nt: TGTGCCAGCAGCCCGGGACTAGAGCAGTACTTC; CDR3aa: CASSPGLEQYF
abundance: .; v_gene: TRBV7-7; j_gene: TRBJ2-3; d_gene: TRBD2; CDR3nt: TGTGCCAGCGAGAGCGGGATGGCAGATACGCAGTATTTT; CDR3aa: CASESGMADTQYF
abundance: .; v_gene: TRBV6-5; j_gene: TRBJ2-7; d_gene: .; CDR3nt: TGTGCCAGCAGTCTTAACCCTATATTCTCCTACGAGCAGTACTTC; CDR3aa: CASSLNPIFSYEQYF
abundance: .; v_gene: TRBV27; j_gene: TRBJ2-7; d_gene: .; CDR3nt: TGTGCCAGCAGTCTCTCCGGTCACGAGCAGTACTTC; CDR3aa: CASSLSGHEQYF
abundance: few; v_gene: TRBV20-1; j_gene: TRBJ1-2; d_gene: .; CDR3nt: TGCACAACCTTCGAACGGGGGGGCTACACCTTC; CDR3aa: CTTFERGGYTF
abundance: few; v_gene: TRBV29-1; j_gene: TRBJ2-5; d_gene: .; CDR3nt: TGCAGCGTTGTTTTTCACCAAGAGACCCAGTACTTC; CDR3aa: CSVVFHQETQYF
abundance: few; v_gene: TRBV20-1; j_gene: TRBJ2-1; d_gene: .; CDR3nt: TGCAGTGCTAGAGATTTGGGCCGAGCCTACAATGAGCAGTTCTTC; CDR3aa: CSARDLGRAYNEQFF
abundance: .; v_gene: TRBV5-1; j_gene: TRBJ1-4; d_gene: .; CDR3nt: TGCGCCAGCAGCAACCGGGATTCCGAAAAACTGTTTTTT; CDR3aa: CASSNRDSEKLFF
abundance: few; v_gene: TRBV9; j_gene: TRBJ2-2; d_gene: .; CDR3nt: TGTGCCAGCACCTCAGGGGGGGGGCGCACCGGGGAGCTGTTTTTT; CDR3aa: CASTSGGGRTGELFF
abundance: few; v_gene: TRBV5-1; j_gene: TRBJ1-4; d_gene: .; CDR3nt: TGCGCCAGCAGCTCAGGGGCTGGCGAGGAAAAACTGTTTTTT; CDR3aa: CASSSGAGEEKLFF
abundance: few; v_gene: TRBV15; j_gene: TRBJ2-4; d_gene: .; CDR3nt: TGTGCCACCAGCACCGGACAAAACATTCAGTACTTC; CDR3aa: CATSTGQNIQYF
abundance: .; v_gene: TRBV18; j_gene: TRBJ2-7; d_gene: .; CDR3nt: TGTGCCAGCTCACCACCGGGCGGAGTCCCTCTCTACGAGCAGTACTTC; CDR3aa: CASSPPGGVPLYEQYF
abundance: many; v_gene: TRBV9; j_gene: TRBJ1-1; d_gene: TRBD1; CDR3nt: TGTGCCAGCAGCGCCCGGGACAGGGGGCCGTACACTGAAGCTTTCTTT; CDR3aa: CASSARDRGPYTEAFF
abundance: few; v_gene: TRBV7-9; j_gene: TRBJ2-7; d_gene: TRBD2; CDR3nt: TGTGCCAGCAGCCCGACTAGCGGGAGGGCCTACGAGCAGTACTTC; CDR3aa: CASSPTSGRAYEQYF
abundance: few; v_gene: TRBV12-3/TRBV12-4; j_gene: TRBJ2-2; d_gene: .; CDR3nt: TGTGCCAGCAGTTTCGGGATCGGGGAGCTGTTTTTT; CDR3aa: CASSFGIGELFF
abundance: .; v_gene: TRBV9; j_gene: TRBJ2-5; d_gene: .; CDR3nt: TGTGCCAGCAGCGTAGGTTGGCGGACCCAAGAGACCCAGTACTTC; CDR3aa: CASSVGWRTQETQYF
abundance: .; v_gene: TRBV11-1; j_gene: TRBJ2-2; d_gene: TRBD2; CDR3nt: TGTGCCAGCAGCCGAGCGAGTAGCGGGAGCGCGAACACCGGGGAGCTGTTTTTT; CDR3aa: CASSRASSGSANTGELFF
abundance: .; v_gene: TRBV6-5; j_gene: TRBJ2-1; d_gene: .; CDR3nt: TGTGCCAGCAGTTACAGGCCCCAAATCAGTCGGGATGAGCAGTTCTTC; CDR3aa: CASSYRPQISRDEQFF
abundance: .; v_gene: TRBV5-1; j_gene: TRBJ2-7; d_gene: .; CDR3nt: TGCGCCAGCAGCGGAGGCAGGACAGCGATTGGGGAGCAGTACTTC; CDR3aa: CASSGGRTAIGEQYF
abundance: .; v_gene: TRBV6-1; j_gene: TRBJ2-5; d_gene: .; CDR3nt: TGTGCCAGCAGTGGCAGGGGAACCCAAGAGACCCAGTACTTC; CDR3aa: CASSGRGTQETQYF